What follows are 17 T cell receptor beta chains derived from one specimen sequenced in a study of OX40 agonist ivuxolimab in advanced cancers. Clones were read by immunoSEQ multiplex PCR, and TCRdb kept only the in-frame ones, dropping some. The sample carries 30,000 or so clones, 84% recorded once. Sequencing was performed on CD4+ or CD8+ T cells sorted from blood, taken in a trial of the OX40 agonist ivuxolimab. All receptors derive from an adult with an advanced solid tumor such as melanoma, head and neck, liver or kidney cancer.

This clone was seen once. The chain joins TRBV4-2 to TRBJ2-6; D gene uncertain. Germline lookup yields CDR1 LGHNA and CDR2 YNFKEQ. This CDR3 has 16 residues. Trimming removed 0 bases at V and 4 bases at J, with 10 bases between. CDR3 sequence reads: CASSQDSGRGANVLTF. Here the CDR3 DNA reads TGTGCCAGCAGCCAAGATTCAGGCAGGGGGGCCAACGTCCTGACTTTC.

The V and J genes are TRBV5-5 and TRBJ1-2, with TRBD1 matching over 11 bases. Trimming took 1 base from V and 5 from J; bases not matched to a gene: 7. Looked up from germline, CDR1 is SGHKS and CDR2 is YYEKEE (reference sequence). The CDR3 length is 16 residues. Here the CDR3 DNA reads TGTGCCAGCAGCTTGTACAGGACAGGGGGCTTATATGGCTACACCTTC. It codes for CASSLYRTGGLYGYTF.

The chain links TRBV11-2 to TRBJ1-5; D ambiguous. The CDR3 runs to 15 residues. Germline CDR1 SGHAT, CDR2 FQNNGV. V lost 4 bases, J lost 3 bases, and 13 bases lay in between. Written as DNA, the CDR3 is TGTGCCAGCAGCTCCCGGGGAGGACCCAATCAGCCCCAGCATTTT. Protein product: CASSSRGGPNQPQHF.

The CDR3 reads CATSRDRGGGETQYF. For the CDR3, the DNA is TGTGCCACCAGCAGAGACAGGGGAGGCGGGGAGACCCAGTACTTC. J is TRBJ2-5 and V is TRBV15, with D perhaps given as TRBD1 or TRBD2 (6 bases each). The CDR3 sequence is 15 residues long. Per the germline V gene, CDR1 is LNHNV and CDR2 is YYDKDF (reference sequence). The V end lost 0 bases, the J end lost 5 bases, and 13 bases lay between the germline ends.

The chain couples TRBV25-1 to TRBJ2-2; unclear D gene. V was pared by 1 base and J by 7 bases, with 4 bases between. The CDR3 runs 12 residues. Germline values: CDR1 MGHDK, CDR2 SYGVNS. The CDR3 spells CASSESSGELFF. The CDR3 bases are TGTGCCAGCAGTGAATCAAGCGGGGAGCTGTTTTTT.

This clone was detected only once. This chain uses TRBV7-3 with TRBJ2-7; 10 bases map to TRBD2. Trimming cost V 4 bases and J 0 bases; bases outside gene matches: 3. CDR3 length: 15 amino acids. The germline CDR1 and CDR2 sequences are SGHTA and FQGTGA. In nucleotides, the CDR3 is TGTGCCAGCAGCTCCAGCGGGAGGGCCTCCTACGAGCAGTACTTC. Protein: CASSSSGRASYEQYF.

The chain carries TRBV19 and TRBJ2-2, with D uncertain. V shed 6 bases and J shed 6 bases, with 14 bases lying between them. CDR1 is LNHDA and CDR2 is SQIVND in the germline V gene (reference sequence). The CDR3 is 14 amino acids. CDR3 protein: CASSVSTGSGELFF. The CDR3 bases are TGTGCCAGTAGCGTATCTACGGGTTCCGGGGAGCTGTTTTTT.

This clone was detected once. This chain links TRBV27 with TRBJ2-5; the match to TRBD1 covers 7 bases. Trimming took 5 bases from V and 2 from J; bases not matched to a gene: 5. The germline gives CDR1 MNHEY, CDR2 SMNVEV (reference sequence). The CDR3 totals 14 residues. The DNA for the CDR3 is TGTGCCAGCAGTAAGACAGGGAGACAAGAGACCCAGTACTTC. Translating it yields CASSKTGRQETQYF.

The rearrangement uses TRBV7-9 and TRBJ1-2; perhaps TRBD1 as D (5 bases). V was clipped by 5 bases and J by 6 bases, with 13 bases between them. The CDR3 sequence is 13 residues long. Germline-derived CDR1 and CDR2 are SEHNR and FQNEAQ (reference sequence). CDR3 loop: CASSHGGRDGYTF. Written as DNA, the CDR3 is TGTGCCAGCAGCCACGGGGGAAGGGATGGCTACACCTTC.

Comments on this clone: This sequence may be a read error, since a much larger clone differs from it by one base. The rearrangement links TRBV9 to TRBJ2-3, with unresolved D. The CDR3 contains 13 residues. V was clipped by 4 bases and J by 0 bases, with 6 bases between them. The V gene's germline CDR1 is SGDLS and CDR2 YYNGEE. The CDR3 loop is CASSPPSTDTQYF. CDR3 nucleotides: TGTGCCAGCAGCCCTCCCAGCACAGATACGCAGTATTTT.

The chain joins TRBV7-9 to TRBJ2-1, with D maybe TRBD2 (7 bases). Germline CDR1 reads SEHNR; CDR2 reads FQNEAQ (reference sequence). Trimming pared 4 bases from V and 8 bases from J, leaving 18 bases between. The CDR3 is made up of 15 amino acids. CDR3: CASSSVGGLLDEQFF. Here the CDR3 DNA reads TGTGCCAGCAGCTCAGTGGGGGGGCTATTGGATGAGCAGTTCTTC.

CDR3 region: CASSQTTWGLAGNTIYF. The CDR3 DNA follows: TGTGCCAGCAGCCAGACGACGTGGGGTTTAGCTGGAAACACCATATATTTT. The chain couples TRBV14 to TRBJ1-3; D ambiguous. Trimming pared 3 bases from V and 2 bases from J, leaving 17 bases between. The CDR3 contains 17 residues. Germline CDR1 SGHDN, CDR2 FVKESK.

The V and J genes are TRBV27 and TRBJ2-2, with 7 bases lining up with TRBD1. V gave up 3 bases and J gave up 3 bases; unmatched junction bases: 4. CDR1 is MNHEY and CDR2 is SMNVEV in the germline V gene (reference sequence). The CDR3 extends over 15 amino acids. The CDR3 reads CASSLVDRDTGELFF. CDR3 DNA: TGTGCCAGCAGTTTGGTTGACAGGGACACCGGGGAGCTGTTTTTT.

This clone appeared a single time. The chain has TRBV28 and TRBJ2-7, with D perhaps TRBD1 or TRBD2 (5 bases each). Germline CDR1 is MDHEN and CDR2 is SYDVKM. V was shortened by 7 bases and J by 2 bases, with 18 bases between the two germline ends. There are 15 residues in the CDR3. CDR3 sequence: CASIGHTGLPYEQYF. In DNA, the CDR3 is TGTGCCAGCATTGGACACACGGGGCTCCCCTACGAGCAGTACTTC.

This clone was observed a few times. The chain employs TRBV7-9 and TRBJ1-1; D unresolved. The CDR3 spans 13 residues. Germline CDR1 SEHNR, CDR2 FQNEAQ (reference sequence). V lost 4 bases, J lost 6 bases, and 12 bases lay in between. CDR3 sequence: CASSSRVDAEAFF. The CDR3 nucleotides are TGTGCCAGCAGCTCAAGGGTGGATGCTGAAGCTTTCTTT.

The chain is built from TRBV4-1 and TRBJ1-5; D is uncertain. Per the germline V gene, CDR1 is MGHRA and CDR2 is YSYEKL. Between the trimmed V and J ends, which lost 1 base and 7 bases, there was a span of 11 bases. This CDR3 is 14 amino acids long. The DNA for the CDR3 is TGCGCCAGCAGCCAAGTCGGGAAAGGCCAGCCCCAGCATTTT. Its translation: CASSQVGKGQPQHF.

This clone turned up a few times. The V call is TRBV6-1, the J call TRBJ2-5; 7 bases agree with TRBD2. The length of the CDR3 is 16 residues. J was trimmed by 5 bases and V by 4 bases; bases with no gene match: 13. Germline V gene lookup returns CDR1 MNHNS and CDR2 SASEGT. Here the CDR3 reads CASSGDNIRRGETQYF. In nucleotides, the CDR3 is TGTGCCAGCAGTGGGGATAATATTCGGCGGGGGGAGACCCAGTACTTC.